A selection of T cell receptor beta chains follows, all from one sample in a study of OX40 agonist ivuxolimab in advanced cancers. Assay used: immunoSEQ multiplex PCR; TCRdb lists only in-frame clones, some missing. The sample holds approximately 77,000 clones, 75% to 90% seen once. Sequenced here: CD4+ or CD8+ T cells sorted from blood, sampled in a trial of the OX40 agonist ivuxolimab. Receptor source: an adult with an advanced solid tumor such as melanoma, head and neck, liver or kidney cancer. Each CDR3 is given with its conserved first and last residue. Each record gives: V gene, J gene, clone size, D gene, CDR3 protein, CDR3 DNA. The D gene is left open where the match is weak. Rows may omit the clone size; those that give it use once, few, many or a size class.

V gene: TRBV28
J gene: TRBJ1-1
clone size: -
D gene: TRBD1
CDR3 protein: CASSLGQGPEAFF
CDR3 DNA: TGTGCCAGCAGCCTAGGACAGGGCCCGGAAGCTTTCTTT

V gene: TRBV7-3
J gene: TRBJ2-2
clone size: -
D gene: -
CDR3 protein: CASSLGHRAGELFF
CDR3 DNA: TGTGCCAGCAGCTTAGGACACCGGGCCGGGGAGCTGTTTTTT

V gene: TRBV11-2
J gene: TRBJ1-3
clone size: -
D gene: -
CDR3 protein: CASTRGKRNTIYF
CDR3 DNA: TGTGCCAGCACCCGAGGGAAAAGAAACACCATATATTTT

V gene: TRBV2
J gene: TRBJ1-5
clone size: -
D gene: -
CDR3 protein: CASSGFRGGYSNQPQHF
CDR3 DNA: TGTGCCAGCAGTGGTTTTCGGGGGGGATATAGCAATCAGCCCCAGCATTTT

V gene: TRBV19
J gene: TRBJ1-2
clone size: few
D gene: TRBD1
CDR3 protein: CASSIPGQGDYGYTF
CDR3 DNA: TGTGCCAGTAGTATACCTGGACAGGGAGACTATGGCTACACCTTC

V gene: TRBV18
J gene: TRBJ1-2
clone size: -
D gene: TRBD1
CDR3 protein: CASSPGQEHGYTF
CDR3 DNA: TGTGCCAGCTCACCAGGACAGGAGCATGGCTACACCTTC

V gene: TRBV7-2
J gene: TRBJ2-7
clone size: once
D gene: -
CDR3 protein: CASSLVRWGSSYEQYF
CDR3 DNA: TGTGCCAGCAGCTTAGTGCGGTGGGGATCCTCCTACGAGCAGTACTTC

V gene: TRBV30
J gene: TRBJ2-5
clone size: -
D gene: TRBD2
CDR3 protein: CAWRDPGRGGGETQYF
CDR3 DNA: TGTGCCTGGAGGGACCCAGGTCGCGGGGGAGGGGAGACCCAGTACTTC

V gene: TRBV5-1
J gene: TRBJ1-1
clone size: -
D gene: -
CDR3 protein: CASRVGENTEAFF
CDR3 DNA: TGCGCCAGCAGGGTGGGGGAGAACACTGAAGCTTTCTTT

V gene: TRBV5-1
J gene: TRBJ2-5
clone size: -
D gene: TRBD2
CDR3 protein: CASSREGLALETQYF
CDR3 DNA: TGCGCCAGCAGCCGAGAGGGACTAGCCCTCGAGACCCAGTACTTC

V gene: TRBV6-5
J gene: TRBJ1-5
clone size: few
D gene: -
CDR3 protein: CASRGVQYQPQHF
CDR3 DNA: TGTGCCAGCAGGGGGGTTCAGTATCAGCCCCAGCATTTT

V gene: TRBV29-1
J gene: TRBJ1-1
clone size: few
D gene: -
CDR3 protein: CSVFRDSNTEAFF
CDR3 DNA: TGCAGCGTCTTCAGGGACTCAAACACTGAAGCTTTCTTT

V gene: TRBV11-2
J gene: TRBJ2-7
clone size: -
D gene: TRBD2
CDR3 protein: CASSLVAGTVYEQYF
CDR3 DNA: TGTGCCAGCAGCTTAGTAGCGGGAACGGTCTACGAGCAGTACTTC

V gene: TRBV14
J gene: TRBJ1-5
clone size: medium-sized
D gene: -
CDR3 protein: CASSLDSNQPQHF
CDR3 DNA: TGTGCCAGCAGCCTTGATAGCAATCAGCCCCAGCATTTT

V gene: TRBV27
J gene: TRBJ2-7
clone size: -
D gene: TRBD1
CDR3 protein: CASREQGSLSYEQYF
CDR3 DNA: TGTGCCAGCAGGGAACAGGGGAGCCTCTCCTACGAGCAGTACTTC

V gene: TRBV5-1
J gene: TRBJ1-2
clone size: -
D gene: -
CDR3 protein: CASRNFQGTYGYTF
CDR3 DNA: TGCGCCAGCAGGAACTTCCAGGGGACCTATGGCTACACCTTC

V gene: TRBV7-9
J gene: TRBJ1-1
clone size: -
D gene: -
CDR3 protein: CASSLSGGFTEAFF
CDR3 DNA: TGTGCCAGCAGCTTATCCGGGGGCTTCACTGAAGCTTTCTTT

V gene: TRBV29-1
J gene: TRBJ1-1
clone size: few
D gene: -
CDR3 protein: CSALMNTEAFF
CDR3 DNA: TGCAGCGCCCTGATGAACACTGAAGCTTTCTTT

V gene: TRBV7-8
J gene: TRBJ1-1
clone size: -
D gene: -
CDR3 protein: CASSSLPGGLVNTEAFF
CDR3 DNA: TGTGCCAGCAGTTCATTGCCGGGGGGCCTAGTGAACACTGAAGCTTTCTTT

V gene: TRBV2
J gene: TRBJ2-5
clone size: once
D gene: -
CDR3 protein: CASSEIRQETQYF
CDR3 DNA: TGTGCCAGCAGTGAAATAAGACAAGAGACCCAGTACTTC

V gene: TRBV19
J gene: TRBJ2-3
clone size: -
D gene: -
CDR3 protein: CASRPTGDTQYF
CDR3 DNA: TGTGCCAGTCGACCCACAGGCGATACGCAGTATTTT

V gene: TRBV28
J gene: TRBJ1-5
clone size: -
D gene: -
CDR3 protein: CASSFQGVSVYSNQPQHF
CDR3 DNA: TGTGCCAGCAGTTTCCAGGGAGTCTCCGTTTATAGCAATCAGCCCCAGCATTTT

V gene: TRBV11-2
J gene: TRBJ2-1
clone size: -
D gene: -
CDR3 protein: CASSPIQVIASEQFF
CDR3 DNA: TGTGCCAGCAGTCCGATCCAAGTCATAGCTAGTGAGCAGTTCTTC

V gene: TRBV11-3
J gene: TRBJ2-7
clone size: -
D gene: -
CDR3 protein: CASSLPGDPYEQYF
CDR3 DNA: TGTGCCAGCAGCTTACCCGGCGACCCTTACGAGCAGTACTTC

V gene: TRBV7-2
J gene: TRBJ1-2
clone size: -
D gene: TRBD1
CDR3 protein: CASSLASWDSRGGYTF
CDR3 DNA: TGTGCCAGCAGCTTAGCATCTTGGGACAGCCGAGGGGGCTACACCTTC

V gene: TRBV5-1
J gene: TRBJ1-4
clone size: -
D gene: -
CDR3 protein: CASRVKDGKLFF
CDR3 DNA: TGCGCCAGCAGGGTGAAGGACGGAAAACTGTTTTTT

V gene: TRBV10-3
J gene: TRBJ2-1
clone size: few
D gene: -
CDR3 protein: CAISESDLDRLRNEQFF
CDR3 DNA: TGTGCCATCAGTGAGTCTGACCTGGATCGCTTGCGTAATGAGCAGTTCTTC

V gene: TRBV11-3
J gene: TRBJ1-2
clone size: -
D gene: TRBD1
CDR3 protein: CASSPRTGHYGYTF
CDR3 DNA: TGTGCCAGCAGCCCCCGGACAGGGCACTATGGCTACACCTTC